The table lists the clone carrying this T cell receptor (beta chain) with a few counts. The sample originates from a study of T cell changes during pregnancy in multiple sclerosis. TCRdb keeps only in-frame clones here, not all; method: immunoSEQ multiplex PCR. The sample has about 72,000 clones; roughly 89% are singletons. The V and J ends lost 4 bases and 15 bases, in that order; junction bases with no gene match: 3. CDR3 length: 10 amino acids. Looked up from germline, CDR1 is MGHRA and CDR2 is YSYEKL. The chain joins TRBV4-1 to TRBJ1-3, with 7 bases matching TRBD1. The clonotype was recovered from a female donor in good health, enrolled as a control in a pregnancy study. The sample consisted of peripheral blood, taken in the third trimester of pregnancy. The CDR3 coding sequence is TGCGCCAGCAGCCGCCGGACAGGATATTTT. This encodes CASSRRTGYF.